The 4 T cell receptor beta chains in this list originate from one sample, sequenced in a study of OX40 agonist ivuxolimab in advanced cancers. Libraries were prepared by immunoSEQ multiplex PCR; TCRdb keeps only in-frame clonotypes and omits some of them. This repertoire shows under 80,000 clones, 88% found once; its top ten account for approximately 4%. The sample in question was CD4+ or CD8+ T cells sorted from blood, obtained in a trial of the OX40 agonist ivuxolimab. These receptors came from an adult with an advanced solid tumor such as melanoma, head and neck, liver or kidney cancer.

This sequence joins TRBV7-3 and TRBJ1-2, with D uncertain. Trimming pared 1 base from V and 0 bases from J, leaving 9 bases between. The germline CDR1 and CDR2 sequences are SGHTA and FQGTGA. CDR3 length: 15 amino acids. This CDR3 reads CASSLNPGANYGYTF. CDR3 coding DNA: TGTGCCAGCAGCTTAAACCCGGGAGCTAACTATGGCTACACCTTC.

The chain links TRBV30 to TRBJ2-1; D unclear. V gave up 4 bases and J gave up 4 bases, with 5 bases separating them. This CDR3 spans 11 amino acids. Germline CDR1 GTSNPN, CDR2 SVGIG (reference sequence). The CDR3 spells CAWTAYNEQFF. CDR3 nucleotides: TGTGCCTGGACCGCATACAATGAGCAGTTCTTC.

V gene TRBV5-1 combines with J gene TRBJ2-1; 12 bases match TRBD2. The CDR3 is 16 residues long. Losses at the gene ends were 4 bases for V and 4 bases for J; bases not matched to a gene: 6. Germline V CDR1 and CDR2: SGHRS, YFSETQ. The CDR3 sequence: CASSRLAGDGYNEQFF. In DNA form, the CDR3 reads TGCGCCAGCAGCAGACTAGCGGGAGACGGGTACAATGAGCAGTTCTTC.

The J gene is TRBJ1-6, the V gene TRBV5-6; D may be TRBD1 (5 bases). This CDR3 has 15 residues. The ends were cut back, 4 bases at V and 4 bases at J, with 12 bases in the middle. Germline CDR1 SGHDT, CDR2 YYEEEE. The CDR3 sequence is CASSRGTDYNSPLHF. The CDR3 DNA follows: TGTGCCAGCAGCCGCGGGACCGATTATAATTCACCCCTCCACTTT.